These 28 T cell receptor beta chains were all obtained from the same sample, sequenced in a study of cytomegalovirus exposure and HLA in healthy donors. The PCR had 60 Vbeta and 13 Jbeta primers. TCRdb keeps only in-frame clones here, not all; method: immunoSEQ multiplex PCR. The table has about 98,000 clones, about 81% seen once; the top ten hold about 1.5%. Sequencing was done on a sample of PBMCs. All receptors derive from a man in his forties in good health and CMV-seronegative.

This chain connects TRBV6-1 to TRBJ1-5; a possible D gene is TRBD1 (6 bases). The V gene's germline CDR1 is MNHNS and CDR2 SASEGT. The CDR3 is made up of 17 amino acids. With 2 bases removed from V and 5 bases from J, the gap between germline ends came to 19 bases. The CDR3 sequence: CASSESTLLTGDQPQHF. CDR3 sequence (DNA): TGTGCCAGCAGTGAATCAACCCTTCTGACAGGCGATCAGCCCCAGCATTTT.

This chain connects TRBV27 to TRBJ2-5, with 10 bases fitting TRBD1. The better agreement between TRBJ2-7 and the DNA end casts doubt on the J call. Looked up from germline, CDR1 is MNHEY and CDR2 is SMNVEV (reference sequence). The CDR3 covers 14 residues. The CDR3 sequence: CASSVGQGNYEQYF. DNA for the CDR3: TGTGCCAGCAGTGTGGGACAGGGGAACTACGAGCAGTACTTC.

This clone showed up just once. The chain links TRBV7-9 to TRBJ1-4; D not certain. The CDR3 is made up of 15 amino acids. V was cut by 1 base and J by 3 bases, with 9 bases left in between. Germline CDR1 and CDR2: SEHNR and FQNEAQ (reference sequence). This CDR3 reads CASSLGIGANEKLFF. The DNA of the CDR3 is TGTGCCAGCAGCTTAGGGATTGGAGCTAATGAAAAACTGTTTTTT.

This chain links TRBV7-8 with TRBJ2-7; D is undetermined. V lost 4 bases and J lost 5, with 9 bases in between. Per the germline V gene, CDR1 is SGHVS and CDR2 is FQNEAQ. The CDR3 has 12 residues. The CDR3 protein is CASSSGGDEQYF. The CDR3, as DNA: TGTGCCAGCAGCTCGGGTGGCGACGAGCAGTACTTC.

The V and J genes are TRBV18 and TRBJ2-7; 11 bases fit TRBD1. The length of the CDR3 is 15 residues. Germline trimming cut 3 bases from V and 2 bases from J; bases unmatched to any gene: 3. Germline CDR1 reads KGHSH; CDR2 reads LQKENI. The CDR3 region is CASSPLGQGAYEQYF. Here the CDR3 DNA reads TGTGCCAGCTCACCCTTGGGACAGGGGGCCTACGAGCAGTACTTC.

In this sample, this clone turned up once. The V call is TRBV14, the J call TRBJ1-1; 7 bases are a match to TRBD1. V dropped 3 bases and J dropped 1; count of bases not matched to a gene: 5. Germline V gene lookup returns CDR1 SGHDN and CDR2 FVKESK. The CDR3 is 15 amino acids. The CDR3 coding sequence is TGTGCCAGCAGCCATGACAGGGTGGGGAACACTGAAGCTTTCTTT. Translation: CASSHDRVGNTEAFF.

The V gene is TRBV9, the J gene TRBJ1-2; D is undetermined. Trimming took off 0 bases at V and 0 bases at J, with 9 bases between the two ends. The CDR3 is 15 residues long. The germline V gene has CDR1 SGDLS and CDR2 YYNGEE. The CDR3 here is CASSVDSGSNYGYTF. CDR3 coding DNA: TGTGCCAGCAGCGTAGATAGCGGCTCTAACTATGGCTACACCTTC.

J is TRBJ2-7 and V is TRBV28; 12 bases align to TRBD2. J gave up 7 bases and V 5 bases, and 3 bases lay outside the gene matches. CDR1 is MDHEN and CDR2 is SYDVKM in the germline V gene. CDR3 size: 13 residues. CDR3 nucleotide sequence: TGTGCCAGCAGTCAAGGACTAGCGGGGGAGCAGTACTTC. Amino acid sequence: CASSQGLAGEQYF.

In this sample, this clone turned up once. The chain has TRBV6-1 and TRBJ2-2; maybe TRBD2 (6 bases). The CDR3 runs to 14 residues. V dropped 8 bases and J dropped 2 bases, with 12 bases sitting between them. In germline, CDR1 is MNHNS, CDR2 SASEGT. DNA for the CDR3: TGTGCCAGCGCAGCGGGCCTCAACACCGGGGAGCTGTTTTTT. It specifies CASAAGLNTGELFF.

The rearrangement joins TRBV6-6 to TRBJ2-2; possibly TRBD2 for D (8 bases). This CDR3 is 15 amino acids long. V gave up 5 bases and J gave up 6 bases, with 16 bases separating them. CDR1 and CDR2 (germline): MNHNY, SVGAGI (reference sequence). This chain's CDR3 is CASSIGTAGAGELFF. In DNA, the CDR3 is TGTGCCAGCAGTATCGGGACAGCGGGAGCCGGGGAGCTGTTTTTT.

V gene TRBV7-2 combines with J gene TRBJ2-7; D not resolved. Trimming shortened V by 3 bases and J by 3 bases, and 15 bases separated the two germline ends. CDR3 length: 15 amino acids. Germline CDR1 reads SGHTA; CDR2 reads FQGNSA. CDR3 sequence: CASSLDRSGLYEQYF. For the CDR3, the DNA is TGTGCCAGCAGCTTGGATCGGTCAGGCCTCTACGAGCAGTACTTC.

This clone was counted a single time. The J gene is TRBJ1-2, the V gene TRBV11-1; D not resolved. This CDR3 comprises 12 residues. From germline, CDR1 is SGHAT and CDR2 FQDESV (reference sequence). V lost 3 bases and J 8 bases, leaving 10 bases between the germline ends. The CDR3 DNA reads as TGTGCCAGCAGCTTCGGTCGGGGAGGCTACACCTTC. This gives the protein CASSFGRGGYTF. Drawing the rest from reference TRBV11-1 and TRBJ1-2, the complete variable domain is EAEVAQSPRYKITEKSQAVAFWCDPISGHATLYWYRQILGQGPELLVQFQDESVVDDSQLPKDRFSAERLKGVDSTLKIQPAELGDSAMYLCASSFGRGGYTFGSGTRLTVV.

As DNA, the CDR3 is TGCGCCAGCAGCCCCGAGGGGGTTTTTTACTCTGGGGCCAACGTCCTGACTTTC. Protein sequence: CASSPEGVFYSGANVLTF. The chain uses TRBV5-1 and TRBJ2-6; a weak D match, TRBD1 (6 bases). This CDR3 is built from 18 residues. Germline CDR1 SGHRS, CDR2 YFSETQ. V shed 4 bases and J shed 0 bases, with 17 bases lying between them.

V usage is TRBV5-1 and J usage is TRBJ2-2; tentative D call: TRBD2 (5 bases). This CDR3 contains 14 residues. Germline loops: CDR1 SGHRS, CDR2 YFSETQ. V gave up 1 base and J gave up 3 bases, with 7 bases separating them. DNA of the CDR3: TGCGCCAGCAGCTTGCTACTAGACACCGGGGAGCTGTTTTTT. Translation gives CASSLLLDTGELFF.

The table lists this clone with a count of one. V is TRBV6-5 and J is TRBJ1-5; D is ambiguous. The V gene lost 0 bases and the J gene lost 5 bases, with 11 bases spanning the gap. The CDR3 covers 15 residues. Germline V gene data show CDR1 as MNHEY and CDR2 as SVGAGI. Here the CDR3 reads CASSYSMTRDQPQHF. Here the CDR3 DNA reads TGTGCCAGCAGTTACTCCATGACCCGGGATCAGCCCCAGCATTTT.

This chain links TRBV27 with TRBJ2-1; 9 bases agree with TRBD2. This CDR3 contains 15 residues. The germline V gene encodes CDR1 MNHEY and CDR2 SMNVEV (reference sequence). The ends lost 6 bases at V and 7 bases at J; junction bases unmatched: 10. The CDR3 reads CASSQSGLARNEQFF. The CDR3 DNA reads as TGTGCCAGCAGCCAAAGCGGACTAGCGAGAAATGAGCAGTTCTTC.

V and J are TRBV14 and TRBJ2-7, with TRBD1 matching 10 bases. Per germline, CDR1 SGHDN and CDR2 FVKESK. V lost 6 bases to trimming and J lost 7 bases; unmatched junction nucleotides: 9. The CDR3 has 14 amino acids. The CDR3 protein is CASSWGQGLREQYF. CDR3 nucleotide sequence: TGTGCCAGCAGTTGGGGACAGGGGCTTCGGGAGCAGTACTTC.

The chain has TRBV19 and TRBJ2-5, with a weak D call TRBD1 (6 bases). The CDR3 runs to 14 residues. The ends were cut back, 9 bases at V and 3 bases at J, with 17 bases in the middle. Germline assignment: CDR1 LNHDA and CDR2 SQIVND (reference sequence). CDR3 in amino acids: CASGQSNFEETQYF. CDR3 nucleotide sequence: TGTGCCAGCGGACAGAGTAATTTTGAAGAGACCCAGTACTTC.

This clone showed up just once. The V and J genes are TRBV9 and TRBJ1-5; no clear D gene. Germline CDR1 SGDLS, CDR2 YYNGEE. The CDR3 contains 15 residues. V was shortened by 0 bases and J by 7 bases, with 14 bases between the two germline ends. CDR3 nucleotide sequence: TGTGCCAGCAGCGTAGAGGGAGGTCCTGGGCAGCCCCAGCATTTT. Protein sequence: CASSVEGGPGQPQHF.

This chain links TRBV5-5 with TRBJ2-4; TRBD2 matches at 8 bases. The CDR3 runs to 15 residues. With 0 bases clipped from V and 3 bases from J, the junction kept 2 bases outside the gene matches. Looked up from germline, CDR1 is SGHKS and CDR2 is YYEKEE (reference sequence). CDR3 loop: CASSLVGRDKNIQYF. CDR3 nucleotide sequence: TGTGCCAGCAGCTTGGTCGGGAGGGACAAAAACATTCAGTACTTC.

With respect to this clone: The same CDR3 also results from other DNA sequences found in this sample. The chain is built from TRBV28 and TRBJ1-2; possibly TRBD1 for D (6 bases). Germline-derived CDR1 and CDR2 are MDHEN and SYDVKM. The CDR3 runs 14 residues. Trimming left V 9 bases short and J 4 bases short, with 18 bases between. CDR3 sequence: CASTKPTGIYGYTF. CDR3 bases: TGTGCCAGTACCAAACCCACAGGGATCTATGGCTACACCTTC.

This sequence joins TRBV29-1 and TRBJ1-1, with D unclear. Germline CDR1 reads SQVTM; CDR2 reads ANQGSEA. The V end lost 3 bases, the J end lost 1 base, and 12 bases lay between the germline ends. CDR3 length: 14 residues. CDR3: CSVDLRGSNTEAFF. In DNA form, the CDR3 reads TGCAGCGTTGACCTTCGGGGATCGAACACTGAAGCTTTCTTT.

In the case of this clone: At one end, the junction sequence differs from germline, possibly due to a read error. The chain employs TRBV11-2 and TRBJ1-1; 8 positions match TRBD1. The germline V gene has CDR1 SGHAT and CDR2 FQNNGV. This CDR3 contains 15 residues. CDR3 amino acids: CASSSRTGWNTEASF. For the CDR3, the DNA is TGTGCCAGCAGCTCAAGGACAGGGTGGAACACTGAAGCTTCCTTT.

The chain employs TRBV5-1 and TRBJ2-7, with TRBD2 matching 12 bases. This CDR3 has 16 residues. Trimming removed 2 bases from V and 7 bases from J; junction bases left unmatched: 10. Germline lookup yields CDR1 SGHRS and CDR2 YFSETQ. The CDR3 DNA is TGCGCCAGCAGCTTAACTCTAGCGGGGGGGTCGCGTGAGCAGTACTTC. It codes for CASSLTLAGGSREQYF.

A single count supports this clone. The chain combines TRBV7-2 with TRBJ1-5, with 10 nucleotides matching TRBD1. J lost 8 bases, V lost 1 base, and 5 bases had no gene match. In germline, CDR1 is SGHTA, CDR2 FQGNSA. The CDR3 loop spans 15 amino acids. The CDR3 region has the DNA TGTGCCAGCAGCTTAGGGGACAGGGGAGCCGAGCCCCAGCATTTT. Translated: CASSLGDRGAEPQHF.

The chain has TRBV7-7 and TRBJ2-5; TRBD1 is a possible D gene (6 bases). V shed 4 bases and J shed 4 bases, with 13 bases lying between them. Germline V CDR1 and CDR2: SSHAT, FNYEAQ (reference sequence). This CDR3 spans 14 amino acids. CDR3 amino acids: CASSSSGTSETQYF. DNA of the CDR3: TGTGCCAGCAGCTCATCCGGGACATCAGAGACCCAGTACTTC.

The rearrangement links TRBV6-4 to TRBJ2-5, with 7 positions matching TRBD2. Judging by the DNA end, TRBJ2-7 fits better; the J call may be wrong. CDR1 is MRHNA, CDR2 SNTAGT, per germline. This CDR3 region has 14 residues. The CDR3 region has the DNA TGTGCCAGCAGTGACTCCCGGGGGGTTTACGAGCAGTACTTC. Amino acid sequence: CASSDSRGVYEQYF.

V is TRBV6-1 and J is TRBJ1-1; maybe TRBD1 (6 bases). V was pared by 2 bases and J by 11 bases, with 12 bases between. CDR1 is MNHNS and CDR2 is SASEGT in the germline V gene. There are 12 residues in the CDR3. Here the CDR3 DNA reads TGTGCCAGCAGTGAAAGGGGGGGCAGCGCTTTCTTT. Its translation: CASSERGGSAFF.